The subject of this entry is one TCR beta chain. Its antigen is as yet unknown. The CDR3 totals 15 residues. CDR1 and CDR2 (germline): LGHNA, YSLEER. With 2 bases removed from V and 8 bases from J, the gap between germline ends came to 18 bases. Using constant-segment primers, 5'RACE produced TCR alpha and TCR beta cDNA libraries carrying sample barcodes and UMIs. TCRdb re-called the 5' RACE reads through MiXCR, storing one row per CDR3 protein. Of 580,000 or so distinct CDR3 sequences listed, around 16% are singletons. The source of the sample is a study of T-cell memory formation after mild COVID-19. Across the whole study: There were largely donor-specific TCR clusters. Study outcomes and limitations: Clones which contracted sat mainly in CM and EM if CD4+, and in EMRA if CD8+. In pre-infection memory, a portion of responding clones appeared, which suggested that cross-reactive memory joined.

This TCR was sampled from an adult woman who had mild COVID-19 (a few samples of this study predate the infection). Cell type and time point are not known. The V call is TRBV4-3, the J call TRBJ1-2; TRBD1 might be the D (6 bases). Sequenced sample: PBMCs or a T cell subset sorted from them (not recorded which). CDR3: CASSQLGGQLMGYTF. As DNA, the CDR3 is TGCGCCAGCAGCCAATTGGGAGGACAGCTGATGGGCTACACCTTC.